These 5 T cell receptor beta chains came from one sample sequenced in a study of T cell responses to AZD1222 COVID-19 vaccine. Profiling relied on immunoSEQ multiplex PCR, and the TCRdb table lists in-frame clones only, not all of them. The sample holds roughly 120,000 clones; over 75% are singletons and the top ten take over 5%. The sequencing used peripheral blood, collected on day 0 of AZD1222 vaccination. The receptors here all came from an adult in good health.

The J gene is TRBJ2-3, the V gene TRBV5-1; D is ambiguous. CDR3 length equals 15 residues. Germline values: CDR1 SGHRS, CDR2 YFSETQ. V lost 0 bases and J lost 2, with 10 bases in between. This chain's CDR3 is CASSLARDHTDTQYF. CDR3 DNA: TGCGCCAGCAGCTTGGCGAGAGACCACACAGATACGCAGTATTTT.

The J gene is TRBJ2-1, the V gene TRBV7-8; D not certain. The germline V and J ends were trimmed by 3 bases and 8 bases, with 14 bases remaining between them. The length of the CDR3 is 14 residues. Germline-derived CDR1 and CDR2 are SGHVS and FQNEAQ. The CDR3 nucleotides read TGTGCCAGCAGCTTCGGACCCCTAGGATATGAGCAGTTCTTC. It translates to CASSFGPLGYEQFF.

This CDR3 reads CASSLWKAQNYEQYF. In nucleotides, the CDR3 is TGTGCCAGCAGCTTATGGAAAGCCCAGAATTACGAGCAGTACTTC. The chain has TRBV11-3 and TRBJ2-7, with D uncertain. Per the germline V gene, CDR1 is SGHNT and CDR2 is YENEEA. Trimming left V 2 bases short and J 4 bases short, with 15 bases between. CDR3 length: 15 amino acids.

This clone appeared once. The rearrangement joins TRBV6-5 to TRBJ2-1, with TRBD2 matching 13 bases. The CDR3 consists of 15 residues. The germline gives CDR1 MNHEY, CDR2 SVGAGI. The ends lost 7 bases at V and 8 bases at J; junction bases unmatched: 8. The CDR3 DNA sequence: TGTGCCAGCACCAAACTAGCGGGGGGGCTGGATGAGCAGTTCTTC. It is translated as CASTKLAGGLDEQFF.

The chain has TRBV5-1 and TRBJ1-3, with 7 bases matching TRBD1. The V gene's germline CDR1 is SGHRS and CDR2 YFSETQ. V lost 3 bases, J lost 6 bases, and 6 bases stayed unmatched. There are 14 residues in the CDR3. CDR3 protein: CASSSGQRENTIYF. The DNA for the CDR3 is TGCGCCAGCAGCTCGGGACAGCGTGAAAACACCATATATTTT.